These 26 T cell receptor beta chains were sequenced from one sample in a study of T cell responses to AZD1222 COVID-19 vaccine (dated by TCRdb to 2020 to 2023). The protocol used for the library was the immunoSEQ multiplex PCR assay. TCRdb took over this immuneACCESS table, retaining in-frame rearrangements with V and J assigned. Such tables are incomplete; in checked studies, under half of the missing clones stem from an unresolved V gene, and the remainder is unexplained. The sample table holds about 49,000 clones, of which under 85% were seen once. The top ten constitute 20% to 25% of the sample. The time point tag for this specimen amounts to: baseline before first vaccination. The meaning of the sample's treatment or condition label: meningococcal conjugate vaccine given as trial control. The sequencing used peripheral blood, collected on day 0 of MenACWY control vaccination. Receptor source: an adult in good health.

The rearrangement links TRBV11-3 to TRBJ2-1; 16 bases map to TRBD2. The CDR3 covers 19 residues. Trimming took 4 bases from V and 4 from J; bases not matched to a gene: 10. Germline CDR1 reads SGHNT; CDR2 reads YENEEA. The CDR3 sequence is CASSSGTSGRASIYNEQFF. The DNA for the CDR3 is TGTGCCAGCAGCTCCGGGACTAGCGGGAGGGCTAGTATATACAATGAGCAGTTCTTC. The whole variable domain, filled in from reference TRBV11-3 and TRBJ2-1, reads EAGVVQSPRYKIIEKKQPVAFWCNPISGHNTLYWYLQNLGQGPELLIRYENEEAVDDSQLPKDRFSAERLKGVDSTLKIQPAELGDSAVYLCASSSGTSGRASIYNEQFFGPGTRLTVL.

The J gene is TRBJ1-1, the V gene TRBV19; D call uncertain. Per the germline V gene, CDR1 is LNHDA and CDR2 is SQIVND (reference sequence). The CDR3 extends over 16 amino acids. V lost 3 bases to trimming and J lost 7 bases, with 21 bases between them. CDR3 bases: TGTGCCAGTAGTATTACCCCACTCAGGTCCGGTAGTGAAGCTTTCTTT. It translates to CASSITPLRSGSEAFF.

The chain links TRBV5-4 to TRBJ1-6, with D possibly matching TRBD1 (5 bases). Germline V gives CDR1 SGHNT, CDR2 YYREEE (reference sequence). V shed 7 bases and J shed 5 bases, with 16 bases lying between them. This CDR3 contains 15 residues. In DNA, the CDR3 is TGTGCCAGCCAGAGGCAGGGCACGAATAATTCACCCCTCCACTTT. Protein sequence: CASQRQGTNNSPLHF.

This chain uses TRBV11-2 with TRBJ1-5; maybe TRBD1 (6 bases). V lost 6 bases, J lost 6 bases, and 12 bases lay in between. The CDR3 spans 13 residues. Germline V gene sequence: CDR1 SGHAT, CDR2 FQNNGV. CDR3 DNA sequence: TGTGCCAGCAGTTCAGGGGTGGGTCAGCCCCAGCATTTT. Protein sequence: CASSSGVGQPQHF. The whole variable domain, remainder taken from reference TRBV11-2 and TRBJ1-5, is EAGVAQSPRYKIIEKRQSVAFWCNPISGHATLYWYQQILGQGPKLLIQFQNNGVVDDSQLPKDRFSAERLKGVDSTLKIQPAKLEDSAVYLCASSSGVGQPQHFGDGTRLSIL.

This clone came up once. CDR3 nucleotide sequence: TGTGCCACCAGTGTAGCGGGGATCACCGGGGAGCTGTTTTTT. Translating it yields CATSVAGITGELFF. V gene TRBV24-1 combines with J gene TRBJ2-2, with 8 bases aligning to TRBD2. The CDR3 covers 14 residues. Germline CDR1 reads KGHDR; CDR2 reads SFDVKD. J gave up 4 bases and V 5 bases, and 2 bases lay outside the gene matches.

The CDR3 DNA reads as TGTGCCAGCAGCCCCGGGATTTTCTATGGCTACACCTTC. Residues: CASSPGIFYGYTF. The chain combines TRBV7-2 with TRBJ1-2; D ambiguous. CDR3 size: 13 residues. CDR1 and CDR2 (germline): SGHTA, FQGNSA. Trimming removed 5 bases at V and 4 bases at J, with 11 bases between.

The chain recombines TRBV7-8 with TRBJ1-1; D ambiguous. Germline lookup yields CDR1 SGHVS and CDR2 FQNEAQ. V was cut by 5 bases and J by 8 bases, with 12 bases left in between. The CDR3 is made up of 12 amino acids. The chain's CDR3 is CASSREEGEAFF. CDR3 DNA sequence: TGTGCCAGCAGCCGCGAGGAGGGCGAAGCTTTCTTT.

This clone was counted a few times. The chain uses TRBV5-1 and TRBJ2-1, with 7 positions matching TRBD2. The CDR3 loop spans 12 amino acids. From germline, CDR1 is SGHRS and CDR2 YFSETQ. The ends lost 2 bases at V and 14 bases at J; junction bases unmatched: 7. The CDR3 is CASSFSSGMEFF. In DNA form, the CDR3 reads TGCGCCAGCAGCTTCTCAAGCGGGATGGAGTTCTTC.

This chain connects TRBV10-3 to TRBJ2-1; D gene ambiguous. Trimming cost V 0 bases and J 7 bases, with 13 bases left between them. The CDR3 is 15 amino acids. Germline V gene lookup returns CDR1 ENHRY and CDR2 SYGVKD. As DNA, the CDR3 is TGTGCCATCAGTGAGTCGATTGCCACTCATAATGAGCAGTTCTTC. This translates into CAISESIATHNEQFF.

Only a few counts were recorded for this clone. CDR3 in amino acids: CASSFSDTGYTF. The CDR3 coding sequence is TGTGCCAGCAGTTTTTCCGACACCGGCTACACCTTC. The rearrangement joins TRBV6-5 to TRBJ1-2; D gene uncertain. CDR1 is MNHEY and CDR2 is SVGAGI in the germline V gene. V was pared by 4 bases and J by 8 bases, with 11 bases between. The CDR3 has 12 amino acids.

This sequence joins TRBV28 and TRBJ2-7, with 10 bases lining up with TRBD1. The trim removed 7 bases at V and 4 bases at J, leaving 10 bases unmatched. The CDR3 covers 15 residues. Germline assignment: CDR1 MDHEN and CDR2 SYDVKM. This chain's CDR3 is CASTPMGQGTYEQYF. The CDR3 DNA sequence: TGTGCCAGCACCCCAATGGGACAGGGGACTTACGAGCAGTACTTC.

This CDR3 is CASSEERRTEAFF. The CDR3 DNA reads as TGTGCCAGCAGTGAGGAGCGGAGGACCGAAGCTTTCTTT. The chain combines TRBV2 with TRBJ1-1; no clear D gene. The CDR3 spans 13 residues. In germline, CDR1 is SNHLY, CDR2 FYNNEI. V was clipped by 3 bases and J by 8 bases, with 13 bases between them.

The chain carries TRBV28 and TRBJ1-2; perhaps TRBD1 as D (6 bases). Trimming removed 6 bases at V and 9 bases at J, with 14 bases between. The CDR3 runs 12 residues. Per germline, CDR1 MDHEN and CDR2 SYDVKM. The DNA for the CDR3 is TGTGCCAGCAGGGGGGGCCCTTATCGCTACACCTTC. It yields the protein CASRGGPYRYTF.

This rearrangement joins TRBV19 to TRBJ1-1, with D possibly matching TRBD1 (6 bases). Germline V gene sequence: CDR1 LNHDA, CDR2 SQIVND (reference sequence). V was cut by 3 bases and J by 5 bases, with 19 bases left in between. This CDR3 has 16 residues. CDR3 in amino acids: CASSIWGRDTDTEAFF. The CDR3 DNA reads TGTGCCAGTAGTATTTGGGGTCGGGACACGGATACTGAAGCTTTCTTT.

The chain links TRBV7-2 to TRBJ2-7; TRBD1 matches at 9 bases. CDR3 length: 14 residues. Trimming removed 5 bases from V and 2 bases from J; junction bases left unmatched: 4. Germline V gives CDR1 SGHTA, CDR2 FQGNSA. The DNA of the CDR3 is TGTGCCAGCAGCCTACAGGGGGCACCCTACGAGCAGTACTTC. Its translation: CASSLQGAPYEQYF.

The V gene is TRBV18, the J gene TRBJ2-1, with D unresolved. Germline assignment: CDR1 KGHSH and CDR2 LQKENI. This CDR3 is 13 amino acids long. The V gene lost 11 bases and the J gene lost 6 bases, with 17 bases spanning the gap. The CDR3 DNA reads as TGTGCCCCCCCACCGAAGAGGTCCAATGAGCAGTTCTTC. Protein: CAPPPKRSNEQFF.

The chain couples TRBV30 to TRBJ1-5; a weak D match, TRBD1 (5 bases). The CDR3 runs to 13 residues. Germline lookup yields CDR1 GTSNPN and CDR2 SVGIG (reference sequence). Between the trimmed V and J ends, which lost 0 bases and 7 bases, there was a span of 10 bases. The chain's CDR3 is CAWSVGQGQPQHF. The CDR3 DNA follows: TGTGCCTGGAGTGTTGGGCAGGGCCAGCCCCAGCATTTT.

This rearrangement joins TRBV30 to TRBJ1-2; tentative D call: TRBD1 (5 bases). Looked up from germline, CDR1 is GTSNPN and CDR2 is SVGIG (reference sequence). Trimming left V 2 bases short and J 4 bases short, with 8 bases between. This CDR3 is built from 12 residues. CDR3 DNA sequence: TGTGCCTGGAGTCCAGGGACCTATGGCTACACCTTC. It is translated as CAWSPGTYGYTF.

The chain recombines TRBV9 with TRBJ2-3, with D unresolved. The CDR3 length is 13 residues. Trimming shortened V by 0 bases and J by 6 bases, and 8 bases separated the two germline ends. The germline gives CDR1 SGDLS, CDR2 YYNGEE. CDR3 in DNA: TGTGCCAGCAGCGTAGTCGAGACGGATACGCAGTATTTT. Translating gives CASSVVETDTQYF.

CDR3 sequence reads: CASSPGGGSDEQFF. CDR3 DNA sequence: TGTGCCAGCAGTCCCGGGGGTGGCAGCGATGAGCAGTTCTTC. V usage is TRBV28 and J usage is TRBJ2-1; D might be TRBD2 (6 bases). The CDR3 is 14 residues long. Germline CDR1 MDHEN, CDR2 SYDVKM. V gave up 5 bases and J gave up 8 bases, with 16 bases separating them.

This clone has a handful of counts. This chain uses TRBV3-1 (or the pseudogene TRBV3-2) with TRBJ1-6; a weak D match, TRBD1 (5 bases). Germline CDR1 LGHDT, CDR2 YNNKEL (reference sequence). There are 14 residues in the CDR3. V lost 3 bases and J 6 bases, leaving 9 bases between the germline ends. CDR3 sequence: CASSQGRANSPLHF. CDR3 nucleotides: TGTGCCAGCAGCCAGGGCAGGGCTAATTCACCCCTCCACTTT.

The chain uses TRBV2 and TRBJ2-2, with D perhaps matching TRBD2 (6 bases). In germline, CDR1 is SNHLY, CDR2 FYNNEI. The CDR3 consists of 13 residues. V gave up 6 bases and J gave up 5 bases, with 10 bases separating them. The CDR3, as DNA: TGTGCCAGCAGCGTGACTAGTACCGGGGAGCTGTTTTTT. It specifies CASSVTSTGELFF.

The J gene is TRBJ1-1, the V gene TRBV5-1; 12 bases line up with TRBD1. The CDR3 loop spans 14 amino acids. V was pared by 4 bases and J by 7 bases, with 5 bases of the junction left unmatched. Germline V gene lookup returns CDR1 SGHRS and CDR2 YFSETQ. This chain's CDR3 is CASSPGQGASEAFF. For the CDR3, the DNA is TGCGCCAGCAGCCCGGGACAGGGGGCTAGTGAAGCTTTCTTT. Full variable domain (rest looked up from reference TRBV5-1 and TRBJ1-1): KAGVTQTPRYLIKTRGQQVTLSCSPISGHRSVSWYQQTPGQGLQFLFEYFSETQRNKGNFPGRFSGRQFSNSRSEMNVSTLELGDSALYLCASSPGQGASEAFFGQGTRLTVV.

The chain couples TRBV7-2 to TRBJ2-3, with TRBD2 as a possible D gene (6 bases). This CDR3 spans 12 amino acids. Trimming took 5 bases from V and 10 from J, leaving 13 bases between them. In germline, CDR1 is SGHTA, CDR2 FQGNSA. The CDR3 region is CASSRLGGAQYF. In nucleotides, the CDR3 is TGTGCCAGCAGCCGCCTGGGGGGAGCGCAGTATTTT. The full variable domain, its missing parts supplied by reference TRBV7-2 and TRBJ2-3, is GAGVSQSPSNKVTEKGKDVELRCDPISGHTALYWYRQSLGQGLEFLIYFQGNSAPDKSGLPSDRFSAERTGGSVSTLTIQRTQQEDSAVYLCASSRLGGAQYFGPGTRLTVL.

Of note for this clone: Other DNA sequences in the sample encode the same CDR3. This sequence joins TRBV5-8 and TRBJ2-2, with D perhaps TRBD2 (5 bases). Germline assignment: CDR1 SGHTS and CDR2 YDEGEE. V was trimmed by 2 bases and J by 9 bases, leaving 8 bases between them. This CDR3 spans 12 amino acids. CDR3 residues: CASSLERRELFF. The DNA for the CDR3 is TGTGCCAGCAGCTTAGAGCGGCGGGAGCTGTTTTTT.

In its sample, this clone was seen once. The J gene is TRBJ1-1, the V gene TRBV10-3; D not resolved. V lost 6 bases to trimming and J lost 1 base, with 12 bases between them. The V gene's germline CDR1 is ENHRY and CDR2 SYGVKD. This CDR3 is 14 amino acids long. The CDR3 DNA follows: TGTGCCATCAGGTCCGGGGTTGCGAACACTGAAGCTTTCTTT. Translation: CAIRSGVANTEAFF.